This T cell receptor (beta chain) was captured in a study of shared clonotypes between healthy human individuals (dated by TCRdb to the early 2020s). With respect to the entire study: A couple of women and a few men aged 18 to 49 years were included in the cohort. For each donor, CD4 naive and CD4 memory were each run on three plates, CD8 naive on two plates, and CD8 memory on one plate. Blood TCR repertoires of roughly five healthy adults were deeply sequenced to estimate repertoire size and the extent of clonotype sharing between individuals. Different laboratories and diverse techniques were used to prepare libraries and sequence TCR repertoires, to increase sequencing depth and limit assay-specific biases. Per donor, leukapheresis produced somewhere between about 0.9 and 9.5 billion PBMCs.

Using the deep immunoSEQ assay, multiplex PCR amplified TCR CDR3 regions from genomic DNA. For each cell subset, the extracted genomic DNA was distributed evenly across all wells of several immunoSEQ 96-well plates, and each plate served as one replicate. For sorted subsets, 150 to 250 ng of genomic DNA, equivalent to around 31,000 T cell genomes, went into each replicate PCR. The purified libraries were quantified using a Qubit 3.0 fluorometer, sized with a Bioanalyzer 2100, and then quantified again using the KAPA Library Quantification kit. Each immunoSEQ 96-well plate was sequenced on its own single-read 150-cycle Illumina NextSeq 550 flow cell. As for the original processing: Because only junctional sequences without quality scores were contained in the immunoSEQ output, filtering matching that applied to full-length reads could not be performed. Sequences were annotated with PyIR, a Python wrapper for IgBLAST v1.9, using IMGT germline references to assign V/J genes and CDR3. Reads were removed for weak V/J assignments (E-value above 1e-6), missing CDR3, stop codons, out-of-frame junctions, or ambiguous translated residues. V3J clonotypes were defined as sequences sharing the same inferred V gene, J gene, and CDR3 amino acid sequence. Percentage overlap between repertoires was computed as shared unique clonotypes divided by the size of the smaller repertoire. Three approaches were used to assess repertoire richness: RTK rarefaction, the Chao1 estimator, and Recon v2.1 estimates of unobserved clonotypes. For all TCRbeta clonotypes obtained by the gDNA method from a few donors, generation probabilities were computed with OLGA. TCRdb carries this immuneACCESS record with in-frame sequences only. Its versions omit some clonotypes, under half of them owing to an unresolved V gene in the studies checked, with the rest unexplained. V and J calls and clone size are as listed in that table; D and trimming were resolved from the DNA. The sample records millions of clones, approximately 92% of which are singletons. The ten largest make up about 0.13% of the sample.

The donors were healthy, HIV-negative adults with no recently reported acute infections or vaccinations. Every donor was a Caucasian adult residing in Nashville, Tennessee, USA. CD4+ T cells were enriched by magnetic negative selection, after which naive cells were positively selected on CD45RA and the negative fraction was taken as the memory subset. After blood collection by leukapheresis, PBMCs were isolated using Ficoll-Histopaque density gradient centrifugation and then cryopreserved in the vapor phase of liquid nitrogen. Analytical flow cytometry was used to check the purity and quantity of each magnetically sorted T cell population. Genomic DNA was isolated from every sorted fraction and measured by UV absorbance on a Nanodrop 2000c. CDR1 is given as SGHRS and CDR2 as YFSETQ, both from the germline V gene. The germline V and J ends show losses of 4 bases and 5 bases respectively, and no gene match explains 4 bases of the junction. The CDR3 starts with the cysteine, ends with the phenylalanine, and has 15 residues. This entry keeps only the CDR3 DNA: 45 bases, framed from base 1.

This clone showed up just once. Its antigen specificity is not known. The sample holds no much larger clone one base away, and base qualities are not on file. What the work shows at the level of the full study, not this receptor alone: Larger estimated clonotype richness was generally found for naive subsets than for memory subsets. Sharing across a few donors was observed for approximately 5% of naive CD4, less than 4% of naive CD8, about 2.5% of memory CD4, and 0.4% of memory CD8 clonotypes. Sampling was restricted to blood, and TCR repertoires in tissue are likely to differ from TCR repertoires in blood. Compared with non-shared clonotypes, the clonotypes found in all four sorted-subset donors had higher generation probabilities. Rarefaction of sorted-subset datasets indicated incomplete sequencing despite the large sequencing depth. Pairwise subsampling led to the expectation that sequencing depth would affect the degree of clonotype sharing among donors. Because the study included only a small number of donors, the genetic and exposure-history diversity represented was limited.

The V and J genes are TRBV5-1 and TRBJ2-1, with 12 central nucleotides matching TRBD1. This sequence was found in a man in his late teens or twenties in good health. What was sequenced was naive CD4+ T cells sorted from blood. Sample cell subset or site, as interpreted from the label and publication: CD45RA+ positively selected. The CDR3 amino acid sequence is: CASSPGTGGHNEQFF. The nucleotides read TGCGCCAGCAGCCCCGGGACAGGGGGCCACAATGAGCAGTTCTTC.